This entry is about one T cell receptor (beta chain). What it binds is unknown. The V gene's germline CDR1 is SGHAT and CDR2 FQNNGV. The CDR3 runs to 15 residues. V lost 0 bases and J lost 3, with 12 bases in between. Vbeta (60) and Jbeta (13) primers were used in the PCR. Profiling relied on immunoSEQ multiplex PCR, and the TCRdb table lists in-frame clones only, not all of them. In the table there are about 150,000 clones, 80% of which are singletons. The data derive from a study of cytomegalovirus exposure and HLA in healthy donors. Study-level findings and limits: A likely sequencing artifact accounted for one observed cluster of highly shared sequence variants. With later analysis, a missense DCLRE1C variant became linked to TCR beta V- and J-gene trimming. The study labeled fewer than 200 TCR beta chains cytomegalovirus-associated. In an earlier analysis, about 87% or about 30%: the productive usage of most TCR beta V segments.

The chain joins TRBV11-2 to TRBJ2-7; a possible D gene is TRBD1 (6 bases). The sequenced sample consisted of PBMCs. The clonotype was recovered from a man aged 25 to 40 in good health and CMV-seropositive. The CDR3 coding sequence is TGTGCCAGCAGCTTAGAGGCAGGGGCAAACTACGAGCAGTACTTC. Amino acids: CASSLEAGANYEQYF.